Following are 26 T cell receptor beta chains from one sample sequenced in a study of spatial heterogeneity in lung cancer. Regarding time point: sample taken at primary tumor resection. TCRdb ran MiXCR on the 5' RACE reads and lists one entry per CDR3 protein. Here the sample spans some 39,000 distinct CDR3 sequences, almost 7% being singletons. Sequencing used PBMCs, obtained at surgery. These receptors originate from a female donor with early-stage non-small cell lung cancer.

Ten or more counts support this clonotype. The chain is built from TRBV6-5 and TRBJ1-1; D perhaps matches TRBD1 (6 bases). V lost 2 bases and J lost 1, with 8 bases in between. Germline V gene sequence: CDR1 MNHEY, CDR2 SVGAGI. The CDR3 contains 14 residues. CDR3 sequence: CASSYDRSNTEAFF. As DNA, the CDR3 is TGTGCCAGCAGTTACGACAGGTCGAACACTGAAGCTTTCTTT.

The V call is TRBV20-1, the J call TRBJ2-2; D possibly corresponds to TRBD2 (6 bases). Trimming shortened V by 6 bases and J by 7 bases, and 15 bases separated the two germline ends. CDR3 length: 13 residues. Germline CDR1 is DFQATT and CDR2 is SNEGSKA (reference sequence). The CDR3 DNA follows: TGCAGTGCCCCCGGGACTTGGGACGGGGAGCTGTTTTTT. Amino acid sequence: CSAPGTWDGELFF.

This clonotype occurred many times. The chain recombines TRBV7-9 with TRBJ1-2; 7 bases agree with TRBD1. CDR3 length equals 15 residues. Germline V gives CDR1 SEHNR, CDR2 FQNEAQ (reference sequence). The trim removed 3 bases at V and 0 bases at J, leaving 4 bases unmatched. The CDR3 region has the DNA TGTGCCAGCAGCTTCTCAGGGGGTACTAACTATGGCTACACCTTC. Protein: CASSFSGGTNYGYTF.

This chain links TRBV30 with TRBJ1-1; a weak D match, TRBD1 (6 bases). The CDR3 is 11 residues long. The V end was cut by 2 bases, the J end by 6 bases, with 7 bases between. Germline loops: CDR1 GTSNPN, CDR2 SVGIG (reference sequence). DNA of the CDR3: TGTGCCTGGAGTTACAGGGCTGAAGCTTTCTTT. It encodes CAWSYRAEAFF.

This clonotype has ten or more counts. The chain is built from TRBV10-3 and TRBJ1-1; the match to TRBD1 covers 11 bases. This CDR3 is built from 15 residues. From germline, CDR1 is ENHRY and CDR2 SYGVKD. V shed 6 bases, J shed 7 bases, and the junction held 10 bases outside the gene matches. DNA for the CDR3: TGTGCCATCAGGCCGGACAGGGGGCGAAAGGATGAAGCTTTCTTT. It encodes CAIRPDRGRKDEAFF.

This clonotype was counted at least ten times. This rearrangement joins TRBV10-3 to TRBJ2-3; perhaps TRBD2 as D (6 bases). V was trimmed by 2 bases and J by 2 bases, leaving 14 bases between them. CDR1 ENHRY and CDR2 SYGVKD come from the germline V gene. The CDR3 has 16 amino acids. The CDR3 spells CAISEGLSGVTDTQYF. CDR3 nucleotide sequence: TGTGCCATCAGTGAGGGCCTTAGCGGTGTCACAGATACGCAGTATTTT.

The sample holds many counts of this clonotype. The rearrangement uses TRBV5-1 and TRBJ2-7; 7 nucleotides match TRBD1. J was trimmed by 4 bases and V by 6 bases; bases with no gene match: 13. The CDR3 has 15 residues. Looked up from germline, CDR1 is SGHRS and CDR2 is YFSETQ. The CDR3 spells CASKKMGTAQYEQYF. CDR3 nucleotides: TGCGCCAGCAAGAAGATGGGGACAGCCCAATACGAGCAGTACTTC. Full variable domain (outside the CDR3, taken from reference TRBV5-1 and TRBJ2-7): KAGVTQTPRYLIKTRGQQVTLSCSPISGHRSVSWYQQTPGQGLQFLFEYFSETQRNKGNFPGRFSGRQFSNSRSEMNVSTLELGDSALYLCASKKMGTAQYEQYFGPGTRLTVT.

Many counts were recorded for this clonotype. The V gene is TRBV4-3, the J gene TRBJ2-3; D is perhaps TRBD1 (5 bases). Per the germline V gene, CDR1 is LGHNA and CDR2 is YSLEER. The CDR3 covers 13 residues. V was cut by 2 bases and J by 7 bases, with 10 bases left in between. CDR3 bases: TGCGCCAGCAGCCAAAGACCAGGGAATACGCAGTATTTT. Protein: CASSQRPGNTQYF.

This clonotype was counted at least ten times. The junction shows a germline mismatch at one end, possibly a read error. CDR3 sequence: CKGDTQYF. The CDR3 DNA is TGCAAGGGAGATACGCAGTATTTT. The chain joins TRBV7-9 to TRBJ2-3; D unclear. Germline assignment: CDR1 SEHNR and CDR2 FQNEAQ (reference sequence). The CDR3 spans 8 residues.

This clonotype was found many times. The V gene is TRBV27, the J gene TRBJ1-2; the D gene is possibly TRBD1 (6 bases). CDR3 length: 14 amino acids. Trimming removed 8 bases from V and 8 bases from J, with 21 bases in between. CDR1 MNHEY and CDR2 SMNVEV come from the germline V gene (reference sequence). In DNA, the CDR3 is TGTGCCAGCCCTAGGGTTCCAGGGGCTAGAGGCTACACCTTC. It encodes CASPRVPGARGYTF.

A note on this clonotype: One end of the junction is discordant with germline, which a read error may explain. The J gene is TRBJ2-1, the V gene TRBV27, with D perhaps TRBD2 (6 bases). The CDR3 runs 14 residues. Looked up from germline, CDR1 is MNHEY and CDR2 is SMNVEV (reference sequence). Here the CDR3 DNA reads TGTGCCAGCAGTTTATCCCTGCGGGGACGTGAGCAGATCTTC. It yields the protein CASSLSLRGREQIF.

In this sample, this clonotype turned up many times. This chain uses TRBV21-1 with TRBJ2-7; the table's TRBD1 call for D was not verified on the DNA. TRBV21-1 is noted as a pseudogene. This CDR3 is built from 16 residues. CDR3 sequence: CASSKADRPFSYEQYF. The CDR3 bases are TGTGCCAGCAGCAAAGCGGACAGGCCCTTCTCCTACGAGCAGTACTTC.

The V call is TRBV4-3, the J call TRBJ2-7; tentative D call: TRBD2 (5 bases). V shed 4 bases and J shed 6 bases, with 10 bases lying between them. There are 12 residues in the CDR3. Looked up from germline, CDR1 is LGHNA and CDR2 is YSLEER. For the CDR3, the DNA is TGCGCCAGCAGCCGCTTAGGGAGCGAGCAGTACTTC. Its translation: CASSRLGSEQYF.

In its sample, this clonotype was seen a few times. CDR3 protein: CASSPLDQRKLNSPLHF. The CDR3 coding sequence is TGTGCCAGCTCACCTCTGGACCAACGAAAGCTTAATTCACCCCTCCACTTT. This chain uses TRBV18 with TRBJ1-6, with D uncertain. Trimming left V 3 bases short and J 6 bases short, with 18 bases between. The CDR3 spans 17 residues. The V gene's germline CDR1 is KGHSH and CDR2 LQKENI.

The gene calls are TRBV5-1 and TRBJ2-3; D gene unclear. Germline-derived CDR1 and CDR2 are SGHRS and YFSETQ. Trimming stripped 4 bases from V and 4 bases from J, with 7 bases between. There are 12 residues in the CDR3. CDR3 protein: CASSILPDTQYF. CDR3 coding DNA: TGCGCCAGCAGCATATTGCCAGATACGCAGTATTTT.

CDR3 sequence reads: CASSPGPHQETQYF. As DNA, the CDR3 is TGTGCCAGCAGCCCGGGACCCCACCAAGAGACCCAGTACTTC. The chain couples TRBV6-5 to TRBJ2-5, with D perhaps assigned TRBD1 or TRBD2 (5 bases each). From germline, CDR1 is MNHEY and CDR2 SVGAGI. This CDR3 region has 14 residues. Trimming removed 6 bases at V and 0 bases at J, with 11 bases between.

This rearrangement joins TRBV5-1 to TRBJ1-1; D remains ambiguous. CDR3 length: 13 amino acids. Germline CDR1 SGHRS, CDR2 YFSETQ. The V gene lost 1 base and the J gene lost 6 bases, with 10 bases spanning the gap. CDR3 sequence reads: CASSLIPGAEAFF. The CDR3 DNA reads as TGCGCCAGCAGCTTGATCCCTGGGGCTGAAGCTTTCTTT.

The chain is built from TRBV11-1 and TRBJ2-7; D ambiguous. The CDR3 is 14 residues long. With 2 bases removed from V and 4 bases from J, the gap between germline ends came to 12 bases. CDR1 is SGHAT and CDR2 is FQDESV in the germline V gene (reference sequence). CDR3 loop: CASSLTGLSYEQYF. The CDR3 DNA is TGTGCCAGCAGCTTAACCGGGTTAAGTTACGAGCAGTACTTC.

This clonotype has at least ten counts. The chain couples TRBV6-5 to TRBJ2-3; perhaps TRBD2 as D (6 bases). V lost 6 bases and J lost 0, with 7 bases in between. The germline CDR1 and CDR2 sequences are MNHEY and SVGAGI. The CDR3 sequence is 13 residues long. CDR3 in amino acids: CASRGTSTDTQYF. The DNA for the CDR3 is TGTGCCAGCAGGGGGACTAGCACAGATACGCAGTATTTT.

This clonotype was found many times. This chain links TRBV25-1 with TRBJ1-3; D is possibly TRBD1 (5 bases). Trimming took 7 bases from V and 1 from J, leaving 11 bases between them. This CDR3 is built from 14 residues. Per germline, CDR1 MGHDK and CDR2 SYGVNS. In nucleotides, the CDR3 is TGTGCCAGCACACATTCAGGGTCTGGAAACACCATATATTTT. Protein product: CASTHSGSGNTIYF. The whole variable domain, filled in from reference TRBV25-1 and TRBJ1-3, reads EADIYQTPRYLVIGTGKKITLECSQTMGHDKMYWYQQDPGMELHLIHYSYGVNSTEKGDLSSESTVSRIRTEHFPLTLESARPSHTSQYLCASTHSGSGNTIYFGEGSWLTVV.

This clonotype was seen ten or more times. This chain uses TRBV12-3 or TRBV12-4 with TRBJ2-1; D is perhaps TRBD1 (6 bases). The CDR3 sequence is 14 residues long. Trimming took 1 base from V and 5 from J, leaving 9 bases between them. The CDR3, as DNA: TGTGCCAGCAGTTTAGGGGGGCGAGACAATGAGCAGTTCTTC. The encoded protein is CASSLGGRDNEQFF.

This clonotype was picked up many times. The CDR3 region is CASSSTYQETQYF. CDR3 nucleotide sequence: TGTGCCAGCAGCTCGACCTACCAAGAGACCCAGTACTTC. The V call is TRBV7-2, the J call TRBJ2-5; D is unclear. Looked up from germline, CDR1 is SGHTA and CDR2 is FQGNSA. The ends were cut back, 4 bases at V and 0 bases at J, with 6 bases in the middle. The CDR3 loop spans 13 amino acids.

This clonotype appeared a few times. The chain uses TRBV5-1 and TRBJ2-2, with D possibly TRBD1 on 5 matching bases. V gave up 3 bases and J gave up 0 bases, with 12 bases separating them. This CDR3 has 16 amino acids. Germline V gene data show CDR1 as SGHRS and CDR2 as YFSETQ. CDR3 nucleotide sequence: TGCGCCAGCAGCTCGGACACCTCCCCGAACACCGGGGAGCTGTTTTTT. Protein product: CASSSDTSPNTGELFF.

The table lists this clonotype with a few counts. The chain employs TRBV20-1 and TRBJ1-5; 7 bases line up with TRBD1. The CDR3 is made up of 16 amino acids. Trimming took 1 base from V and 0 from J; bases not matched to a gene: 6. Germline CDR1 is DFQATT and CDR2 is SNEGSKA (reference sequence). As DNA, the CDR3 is TGCAGTGCTAGAGCGTCTGGGACAGATAGCAATCAGCCCCAGCATTTT. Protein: CSARASGTDSNQPQHF.

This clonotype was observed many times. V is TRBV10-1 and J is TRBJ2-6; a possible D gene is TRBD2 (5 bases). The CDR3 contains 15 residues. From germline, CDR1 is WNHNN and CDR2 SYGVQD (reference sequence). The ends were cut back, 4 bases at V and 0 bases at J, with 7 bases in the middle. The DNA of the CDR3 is TGCGCCAGCAGTGCGGGATCCTCTGGGGCCAACGTCCTGACTTTC. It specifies CASSAGSSGANVLTF.

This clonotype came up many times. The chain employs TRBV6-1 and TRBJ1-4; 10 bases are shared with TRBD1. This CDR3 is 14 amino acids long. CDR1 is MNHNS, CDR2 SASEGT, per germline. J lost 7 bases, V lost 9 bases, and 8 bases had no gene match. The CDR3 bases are TGTGCCAGTCGGGCGGACAGGGGGACTGAAAAACTGTTTTTT. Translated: CASRADRGTEKLFF.